The entry that follows covers one T cell receptor beta chain sequence. Original analysis: Counts of nucleated cells, estimated from reference gene primer amplification, were obtained. Produced via immunoSEQ multiplex PCR; TCRdb's table is partial and in-frame only. Clonal size and the V and J genes are those of that table, whereas D and trimming came from the DNA. The sample shows 150,000 to 200,000 clones, 88% of them seen only once. This specimen belongs to a study of blood T cell repertoires in COVID-19. In the study overall: Donors in the United States, Italy and Spain gave samples during acute or convalescent COVID-19. The cDNA or gDNA used as material had been derived from T cells, B-cell-depleted T cells, or PBMCs.

The junction had 4 bases not matched to a gene; V was cut back by 1 base and J by 2 bases. Germline-derived CDR1 and CDR2 are SNHLY and FYNNEI. The CDR3 has 16 amino acids. Sequenced material: peripheral blood. This receptor was obtained from a man aged 35 to 55 with active or convalescent COVID-19. The V call is TRBV2, the J call TRBJ2-5; 10 bases fit TRBD2. The CDR3 sequence: CASSEEREGRQETQYF. The DNA for the CDR3 is TGTGCCAGCAGTGAAGAGCGGGAGGGGAGGCAAGAGACCCAGTACTTC.